The 5 T cell receptor beta chains reported below all come from one sample, sequenced in a study of cytomegalovirus exposure and HLA in healthy donors. Vbeta (60) and Jbeta (13) primers were used in the PCR. Produced via immunoSEQ multiplex PCR; TCRdb's table is partial and in-frame only. Seen here are some 130,000 clones, 75% to 85% observed once, and the top ten hold more than 2.5%. Sequences were obtained from PBMCs. The source is a male donor in good health and CMV-seronegative.

The rearrangement joins TRBV27 to TRBJ1-5, with a possible D match to TRBD1 (6 bases). V gave up 4 bases and J gave up 9 bases, with 13 bases separating them. The CDR3 contains 13 residues. Per the germline V gene, CDR1 is MNHEY and CDR2 is SMNVEV (reference sequence). The CDR3 sequence is CASSSSGGAPQHF. The DNA for the CDR3 is TGTGCCAGCAGTTCCAGTGGGGGGGCGCCCCAGCATTTT.

This chain links TRBV9 with TRBJ1-6; 8 bases map to TRBD1. CDR3 length equals 15 residues. Losses at the gene ends were 4 bases for V and 8 bases for J; bases not matched to a gene: 8. CDR1 SGDLS and CDR2 YYNGEE come from the germline V gene. Here the CDR3 reads CASSSGQGFDSPLHF. CDR3 DNA: TGTGCCAGCAGCAGTGGACAGGGTTTCGATTCACCCCTCCACTTT.

CDR3 region: CASSPGGNTEAFF. CDR3 coding DNA: TGTGCCAGCAGCCCCGGGGGGAACACTGAAGCTTTCTTT. V usage is TRBV7-3 and J usage is TRBJ1-1, with D perhaps matching TRBD1 (5 bases). V was shortened by 5 bases and J by 1 base, with 8 bases between the two germline ends. Germline V lookup: CDR1 SGHTA, CDR2 FQGTGA. The CDR3 totals 13 residues.

The gene calls are TRBV30 and TRBJ1-5; no definite D call. Germline V CDR1 and CDR2: GTSNPN, SVGIG (reference sequence). The CDR3 consists of 15 residues. V lost 0 bases, J lost 3 bases, and 12 bases lay in between. The CDR3 nucleotides read TGTGCCTGGAGTGTAGTTGGTCGGGACAATCAGCCCCAGCATTTT. Residues: CAWSVVGRDNQPQHF.

V gene TRBV4-2 combines with J gene TRBJ1-2; D perhaps matches TRBD1 (6 bases). V was trimmed by 0 bases and J by 8 bases, leaving 13 bases between them. The length of the CDR3 is 14 residues. Germline CDR1 LGHNA, CDR2 YNFKEQ. The CDR3 spells CASSQEGGTRGYTF. The CDR3 DNA follows: TGTGCCAGCAGCCAAGAGGGGGGGACACGCGGCTACACCTTC.